Listed below are T cell receptor beta chains from one sample, sequenced in a study of blood T cell repertoires in COVID-19. TCRdb's table, derived via immunoSEQ multiplex PCR, lists solely in-frame clones and lacks some. The table lists nearly 25,000 clones, roughly nine tenths of them singletons, with over 9.5% in the top ten. Specimen: peripheral blood. The receptors shown here come from a man between 70 and 80 years old with acute or convalescent COVID-19. The CDR3 runs from the conserved cysteine through the conserved F or W.

v_call: TRBV10-3
cdr3_aa: CAISDPSGASYNEQFF

v_call: TRBV19
cdr3_aa: CASLHQGADYSNQPQHF

v_call: TRBV5-1
cdr3_aa: CASSSTLDGYTF

v_call: TRBV7-8
cdr3_aa: CASSLSRTATEAFF

v_call: TRBV28
cdr3_aa: CASVTGTSGNNEQFF

v_call: TRBV30
cdr3_aa: CAWRDNLNYGYTF

v_call: TRBV19
cdr3_aa: CASSPEGRLTYEQYF

v_call: TRBV5-1
cdr3_aa: CASSTNRGMTEAFF

v_call: TRBV5-6
cdr3_aa: CASSLDWAGVDEQYF

v_call: TRBV10-1
cdr3_aa: CASSQRETGEQYF

v_call: TRBV6-5
cdr3_aa: CASSYLTSGRPGELFF

v_call: TRBV28
cdr3_aa: CASTLGQGVSYEQYF

v_call: TRBV5-6
cdr3_aa: CASSLVGQDQPQHF

v_call: TRBV5-4
cdr3_aa: CASSSLGIAVLREQYF

v_call: TRBV3-1/TRBV3-2
cdr3_aa: CASSQGTSGGTYEQYF

v_call: TRBV5-5
cdr3_aa: CASSGRDRANSPLHF

v_call: TRBV5-1
cdr3_aa: CASSPQRVVWFF

v_call: TRBV7-8
cdr3_aa: CASSRPGTGGYNEQFF

v_call: TRBV3-1/TRBV3-2
cdr3_aa: CASRQGLAGDYEQYF

v_call: TRBV9
cdr3_aa: CASSVGSGRANREYEQFF

v_call: TRBV7-2
cdr3_aa: CASSLTRNYGYTF

v_call: TRBV28
cdr3_aa: CASITRTGKETQYF

v_call: TRBV19
cdr3_aa: CASSTGYGYTF

v_call: TRBV5-5
cdr3_aa: CASSDLRQPYEQYF

v_call: TRBV28
cdr3_aa: CASSSLSDRAYEQYF

v_call: TRBV6-1
cdr3_aa: CASSGQAGKVGDTQYF

v_call: TRBV28
cdr3_aa: CASGAPRTGASGELFF

v_call: TRBV20-1
cdr3_aa: CSASPSGSYNEQFF

v_call: TRBV18
cdr3_aa: CASSARDLNTEAFF

v_call: TRBV2
cdr3_aa: CASSFPGVNQPQHF

v_call: TRBV3-1/TRBV3-2
cdr3_aa: CASSQARSYNSPLHF